The rows below give T cell receptor beta chains drawn from one sample of a study of blood T cell repertoires in COVID-19. Here immunoSEQ multiplex PCR was the method, and the copy in TCRdb shows in-frame clones only, minus some. This table has tens of thousands of clones, about 87% appearing once. The source material was peripheral blood. The receptors shown here come from a man of 80 years or more with acute or convalescent COVID-19. CDR3s include the opening cysteine and the closing phenylalanine or tryptophan. A D gene is named only where the DNA matches it firmly. Clone size is stated in some rows and not others, as once, few, many or a class when expanded.

TRBV30,TRBJ1-4,NA,14,TRBD1,TGTGCCTGCGTACGGGACAGCGTCCGCCGAAAACTGTTTTTT,CACVRDSVRRKLFF
TRBV19,TRBJ1-1,NA,13,NA,TGTGCCAGTAGACCACCGGGGGGGACTGAAGCTTTCTTT,CASRPPGGTEAFF
TRBV3-1/TRBV3-2,TRBJ2-3,once,12,NA,TGTGCCAGCAGCCCGCTTAGAGGCACGCAGTATTTT,CASSPLRGTQYF
TRBV19,TRBJ2-1,NA,14,NA,TGTGCCAGTAGTATCGGGGTTGGACCCAATGAGCAGTTCTTC,CASSIGVGPNEQFF
TRBV5-8,TRBJ1-5,NA,19,NA,TGTGCCAGCAGCCCCAAGATGAGGCAGGGGCACCTTAGCAATCAGCCCCAGCATTTT,CASSPKMRQGHLSNQPQHF
TRBV5-1,TRBJ1-1,once,14,NA,TGCGCCAGCAGCTTGGGCGAATTGAACACTGAAGCTTTCTTT,CASSLGELNTEAFF
TRBV12-5,TRBJ1-6,NA,14,TRBD1,TGTGCTAGTGGAGCGGGACAGGGGTTGGGACCCCTCCACTTT,CASGAGQGLGPLHF
TRBV28,TRBJ2-7,NA,11,NA,TGTGCCAGCACCAAAAAAAACGAGCAGTACTTC,CASTKKNEQYF
TRBV7-8,TRBJ2-1,NA,16,NA,TGTGCCAGCAGCCCCCGGACACAAACTACCTACAATGAGCAGTTCTTC,CASSPRTQTTYNEQFF
TRBV30,TRBJ1-4,once,12,NA,TGTGCCTGCTCAAGGGGCGATGAAAAACTGTTTTTT,CACSRGDEKLFF
TRBV4-1,TRBJ1-2,NA,16,TRBD1,TGCGCCAGCAGCCAAGATCGCGGACAGGGGAGTGGTGGCTACACCTTC,CASSQDRGQGSGGYTF
TRBV3-1/TRBV3-2,TRBJ2-2,NA,15,TRBD2,TGTGCCAGCAGCGCCGGGACTAGCGTCACCGGGGAGCTGTTTTTT,CASSAGTSVTGELFF
TRBV7-3,TRBJ1-1,NA,12,NA,TGTGCCAGCAGCGAGGGAAACACTGAAGCTTTCTTT,CASSEGNTEAFF
TRBV12-3/TRBV12-4,TRBJ1-5,once,13,TRBD1,TGTGCCGGCAGAGAGGGGGCAAATCAGCCCCAGCATTTT,CAGREGANQPQHF
TRBV24-1,TRBJ2-7,NA,11,NA,TGTGCCACGCCCCCGACTCGCGAGCAGTACTTC,CATPPTREQYF
TRBV30,TRBJ1-2,NA,13,TRBD1,TGTGCCTGGAGTGTGGCAGGGGGCTTAGGCTACACCTTC,CAWSVAGGLGYTF
TRBV15,TRBJ1-4,NA,13,TRBD1,TGTGCCACCCGACCGACAGGGGGCGAAAAACTGTTTTTT,CATRPTGGEKLFF
TRBV6-1,TRBJ1-5,NA,16,TRBD1,TGTGCCAGCAGTGGCCGGGGGACAGATAGCAATCAGCCCCAGCATTTT,CASSGRGTDSNQPQHF
TRBV27,TRBJ1-1,NA,11,NA,TGTGCCAGCAGTCAGGGCACTGAAGCTTTCTTT,CASSQGTEAFF
TRBV19,TRBJ1-2,NA,12,NA,TGTGCCAGTAGTAGGGGACACAGCGGCTACACCTTC,CASSRGHSGYTF
TRBV5-1,TRBJ1-2,NA,13,TRBD1,TGCGCCAGCAGCGAGACAGGGACCCCCGGCTACACCTTC,CASSETGTPGYTF
TRBV5-5,TRBJ1-4,NA,13,NA,TGTGCCAGCAGCTTGGCGCTAAATGAAAAACTGTTTTTT,CASSLALNEKLFF
TRBV12-5,TRBJ2-3,NA,16,TRBD2,TGTGCTAGTGGTCCCAGGACTAGCGGGGCAGCAGATACGCAGTATTTT,CASGPRTSGAADTQYF
TRBV6-1,TRBJ1-4,NA,17,TRBD1,TGTGCCAGCAGTGCGTCCCGGGACAGGGATGCAAATGAAAAACTGTTTTTT,CASSASRDRDANEKLFF
TRBV3-1/TRBV3-2,TRBJ2-3,NA,12,NA,TGTGCCAGCAGCCAACTGGAGGATACGCAGTATTTT,CASSQLEDTQYF
TRBV6-5,TRBJ1-5,NA,14,NA,TGTGCCAGCTACCTGACAGGAGACAATCAGCCCCAGCATTTT,CASYLTGDNQPQHF
TRBV7-9,TRBJ2-7,NA,15,NA,TGTGCCAGCAGCTTAGAAAGAGGAGCCGCCTACGAGCAGTACTTC,CASSLERGAAYEQYF
TRBV24-1,TRBJ2-1,NA,16,TRBD2,TGTGCCACCAGTGACCGGCTAGCGGGGGGCCCCAATGAGCAGTTCTTC,CATSDRLAGGPNEQFF
TRBV28,TRBJ2-7,NA,15,NA,TGTGCCAGCAGTTCCGGAACACAGAGCTCCTACGAGCAGTACTTC,CASSSGTQSSYEQYF
TRBV19,TRBJ1-5,NA,16,NA,TGTGCCAGTAGGAACCAGGGCAGCTTGGGCAATCAGCCCCAGCATTTT,CASRNQGSLGNQPQHF
TRBV10-2,TRBJ1-4,NA,13,NA,TGCGCCGGGGGGGAAGGTTTCGGTGAAAAACTGTTTTTT,CAGGEGFGEKLFF
TRBV27,TRBJ1-5,NA,17,TRBD1,TGTGCCAGCAGCAAAGAAACTGCCGGGACAGGGCATCAGCCCCAGCATTTT,CASSKETAGTGHQPQHF
TRBV6-2/TRBV6-3,TRBJ2-7,few,19,TRBD2,TGTGCCAGCAGTACCCCGGGACTAGCGGGGGGACCCCGAGGATACGAGCAGTACTTC,CASSTPGLAGGPRGYEQYF
TRBV7-6,TRBJ1-1,NA,15,TRBD1,TGTGCCAGCAGCTACCAACCCCAGGGGGCCACTGAAGCTTTCTTT,CASSYQPQGATEAFF
TRBV6-5,TRBJ2-7,NA,13,NA,TGTGCCAGCATAATGGGCGCCTCCTACGAGCAGTACTTC,CASIMGASYEQYF
TRBV7-9,TRBJ1-5,NA,13,TRBD1,TGTGCCAGCAGCGGGACAGGGTATCAGCCCCAGCATTTT,CASSGTGYQPQHF
TRBV10-1,TRBJ1-1,NA,13,TRBD1,TGCGCCAGCAGCCGACAGGGCTACACTGAAGCTTTCTTT,CASSRQGYTEAFF
TRBV28,TRBJ1-2,NA,16,NA,TGTGCCAGCAGCCTGACTGGGGGCAGGGGTAAGGATGGCTACACCTTC,CASSLTGGRGKDGYTF
TRBV6-5,TRBJ1-2,NA,14,TRBD1,TGTGCCAGCAGTTACTCGAGACAGGGCTATGGCTACACCTTC,CASSYSRQGYGYTF
TRBV9,TRBJ2-5,NA,15,NA,TGTGCCAGCAGCTCAGAAGAGGGGGTAGTAGAGACCCAGTACTTC,CASSSEEGVVETQYF
TRBV12-3/TRBV12-4,TRBJ2-1,NA,11,NA,TGTGCCAGCAGTTTCGACAATGAGCAGTTCTTC,CASSFDNEQFF
TRBV27,TRBJ1-5,NA,17,NA,TGTGCCAGCAGTTTGACCGGGGGGCTGGCGGGAAATCAGCCCCAGCATTTT,CASSLTGGLAGNQPQHF
TRBV10-3,TRBJ1-2,NA,15,NA,TGTGCCATCAGTGAGTCACGGGGAGGTGACTATGGCTACACCTTC,CAISESRGGDYGYTF